The source of this T cell receptor (beta chain) is a study of naive and memory T cell subsets. Whole-blood samples were approximately 2.6 ml of peripheral blood from healthy adult volunteers. For blood and skin samples, reverse transcription used TCR alpha and beta constant primers. TCRdb analysed the 5' RACE reads with MiXCR anew, one entry per CDR3 protein. The data show 25,000 to 30,000 distinct CDR3 sequences, roughly 25% seen once. The CDR3 extends over 14 amino acids. V lost 1 base and J lost 2, with 11 bases in between. CDR1 SQVTM and CDR2 ANQGSEA come from the germline V gene. The chain couples TRBV29-1 to TRBJ1-1; D uncertain. The TCR sequence derives from a female donor in good health. The CDR3 coding sequence is TGCAGCGTTGAAGGTTGGACGGTTAACACTGAAGCTTTCTTT. As protein: CSVEGWTVNTEAFF.